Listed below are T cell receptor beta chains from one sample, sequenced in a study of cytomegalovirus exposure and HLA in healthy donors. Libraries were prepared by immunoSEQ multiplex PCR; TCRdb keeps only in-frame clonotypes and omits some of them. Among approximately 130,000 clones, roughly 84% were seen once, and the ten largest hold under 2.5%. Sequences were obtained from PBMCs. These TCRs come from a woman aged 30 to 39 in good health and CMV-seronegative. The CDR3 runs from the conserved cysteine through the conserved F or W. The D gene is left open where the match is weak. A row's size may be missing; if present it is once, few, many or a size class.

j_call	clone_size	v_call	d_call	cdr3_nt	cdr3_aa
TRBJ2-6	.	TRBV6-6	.	TGTGCCAGCAGGGAGCCTGGGGCCAACGTCCTGACTTTC	CASREPGANVLTF
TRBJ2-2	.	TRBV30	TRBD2	TGTGCCTGGAGCGGGCCCCGTCGGGGGGGCACCGGGGAGCTGTTTTTT	CAWSGPRRGGTGELFF
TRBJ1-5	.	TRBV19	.	TGTGCCAGTAGTATAGGGGGCAGGGACAATCAGCCCCAGCATTTT	CASSIGGRDNQPQHF
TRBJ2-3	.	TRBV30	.	TGTGCCTGGAGTCGTCCAGATACGCAGTATTTT	CAWSRPDTQYF
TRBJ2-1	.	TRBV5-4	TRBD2	TGTGCCAGCTCCGAAGCGGGGGCACCCAATGAGCAGTTCTTC	CASSEAGAPNEQFF
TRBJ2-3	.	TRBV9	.	TGTGCCAGCAGCGTTCTAGCTGACGGCACAGATACGCAGTATTTT	CASSVLADGTDTQYF
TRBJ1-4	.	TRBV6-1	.	TGTGCCAGCAGTGAAGTGGGCACCTATAAGGAAAAACTGTTTTTT	CASSEVGTYKEKLFF
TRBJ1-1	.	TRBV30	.	TGTGCCTGGAGCGTACTTTCGAGCGGGCTAAACACTGAAGCTTTCTTT	CAWSVLSSGLNTEAFF
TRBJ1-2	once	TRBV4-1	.	TGCGCCAGCAGCCAAGACCCCATATTCGTCTTCTACGGCTACACCTTC	CASSQDPIFVFYGYTF
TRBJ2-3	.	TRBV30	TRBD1	TGTGCCTGGAGCTCACAGGGGGTCAGCACAGATACGCAGTATTTT	CAWSSQGVSTDTQYF
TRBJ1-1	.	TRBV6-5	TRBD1	TGTGCCAGCACCAGGACAGGGATTGGCACTGAAGCTTTCTTT	CASTRTGIGTEAFF
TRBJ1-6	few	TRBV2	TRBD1	TGTGCCAGCAGTTACCGACAGGGACCACCCCTCCACTTT	CASSYRQGPPLHF
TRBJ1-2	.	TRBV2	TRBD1	TGTGCCAGCAGGACAGGGGTTGAGGGCTACACCTTC	CASRTGVEGYTF
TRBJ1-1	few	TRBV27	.	TGTGCCAGCAGATCCGGACAGCTGTACACTGAAGCTTTCTTT	CASRSGQLYTEAFF
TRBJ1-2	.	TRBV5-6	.	TGTGCCAGCAGCATTGGAGATAACCTGGCGGACTATGGCTACACCTTC	CASSIGDNLADYGYTF
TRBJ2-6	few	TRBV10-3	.	TGTGCCATCAGGCCGTCCGAAGGGGGCTCTGGGGCCAACGTCCTGACTTTC	CAIRPSEGGSGANVLTF
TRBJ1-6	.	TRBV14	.	TGTGCCAGCAGCCAACGGGTAGCTAATTCACCCCTCCACTTT	CASSQRVANSPLHF
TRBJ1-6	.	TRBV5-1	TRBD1	TGCGCCAGCGGGACAGCGGGTGATTCACCCCTCCACTTT	CASGTAGDSPLHF
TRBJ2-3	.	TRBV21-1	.	TGTGCCAGCTCACAAACCGGGACTCGGGCGGCAGATACGCAGTATTTT	CASSQTGTRAADTQYF
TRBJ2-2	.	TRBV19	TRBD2	TGTGCCAGTAGTATACGGGGGGGCCGTACCGGGGAGCTGTTTTTT	CASSIRGGRTGELFF
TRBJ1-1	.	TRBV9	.	TGTGCCAGCAGCGCAACCCCCTGGGGGGGGACTGAAGCTTTCTTT	CASSATPWGGTEAFF
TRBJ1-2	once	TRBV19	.	TGTGCCAGTAGTATCGGCCGACAGACGTTCAAGGATGGCTACACCTTC	CASSIGRQTFKDGYTF
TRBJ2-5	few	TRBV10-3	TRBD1	TGTGCCATCAGTGAAGGTGGACAGGGTGGAGCCCAAGAGACCCAGTACTTC	CAISEGGQGGAQETQYF
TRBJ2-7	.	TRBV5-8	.	TGTGCCAGCAGACCAAGAGGGTTACTAGGAGAGCAGTACTTC	CASRPRGLLGEQYF